This TCR beta chain was captured by sequencing in a study of sequential checkpoint blockade in melanoma (dated by TCRdb to between 2017 and 2020). Looking at the study overall: Using 1:1 randomization, the trial assigned patients either to first-line nivolumab followed by ipilimumab (arm A) or to ipilimumab followed by nivolumab (arm B). Maintenance nivolumab was given following each of the two trial sequences. Results and caveats for the whole study, not just this receptor: Validation of the response-prediction model combining TCR metrics and mutation burden is needed in larger, independent patient cohorts.

In regard to this clone: Its target antigen remains unknown. No per-base quality is available; no much larger clone lies one base away.

The treatment or condition label of this sample denotes: randomized to nivolumab then ipilimumab (arm A) or the reverse (arm B). None of the patients in the trial had previously been given DNA-damaging chemotherapy. On a FACS Aria II flow cytometer, live CD3+CD8+ cells that were negative for CD19 and CD56 were sorted from thawed PBMCs. Samples came from patients with melanoma in CheckMate 064, a randomized, open-label phase II trial of sequential checkpoint blockade. Peripheral blood mononuclear cells were collected by leukapheresis, purified using Ficoll-Paque, and frozen in human serum containing approximately 9.6% DMSO. Immediately after sorting, the purity of sorted blood CD3+CD8+ cells was verified to be >95%, after which DNA was extracted. V is pared back by 0 bases and J by 1 base, with 10 bases lying between the germline termini. The CDR3 runs 15 amino acids, cysteine and phenylalanine included. The only DNA kept is the CDR3, 45 bases in frame from the first base. CDR1 and CDR2 are read off the germline V gene as SGDLS and YYNGEE.

The immunoSEQ Assay was used to immunosequence TCRbeta CDR3 regions from genomic DNA. Genomic DNA was amplified by bias-controlled multiplex PCR before high-throughput sequencing. The authors' analysis ran thus. To quantify the absolute abundance of each unique TCRbeta CDR3 region, the sequences were collapsed and filtered. Clonality was defined as 1 minus Pielou's evenness and was calculated using productive rearrangements only. A previously published method was used to identify clones with significantly greater frequencies in on-treatment samples than in baseline samples. TCRdb's version of the immuneACCESS table is confined to in-frame rearrangements and falls short of the full clone set. An unresolved V gene accounts for under half of the shortfall where checked; the remainder is of unknown origin. V and J calls plus clone size are reproduced from that table; the DNA served to infer D and trimming. Across this sample there are roughly 30,000 clones, with about 83% seen only once. The top ten constitute about a sixth of the sample.

Recombination joined TRBV9 with TRBJ1-1; a confident D gene designation cannot be given. The starting material was CD8+ T cells sorted from blood (inferred from file names), obtained from a patient given nivolumab and ipilimumab in sequence. The sequence derives from a human donor with melanoma. CDR3 sequence: CASSVATGANTEAFF. The nucleotide sequence reads TGTGCCAGCAGCGTAGCAACGGGAGCGAACACTGAAGCTTTCTTT.